These 2 T cell receptor beta chains originate from one sample sequenced in a study of cytomegalovirus exposure and HLA in healthy donors. Repertoires were generated with immunoSEQ multiplex PCR, while TCRdb's copy carries only in-frame clones and drops some. The table has about 160,000 clones, 96% seen once. Sequenced input: PBMCs. The receptor set was obtained from a woman aged 18 to 35 in good health and CMV-seronegative.

The J gene is TRBJ2-1, the V gene TRBV7-3, with TRBD2 identical over 8 bases. CDR1 is SGHTA, CDR2 FQGTGA, per germline. The length of the CDR3 is 16 residues. V shed 5 bases and J 0 bases; nucleotides not matched to a gene: 6. Here the CDR3 DNA reads TGTGCCAGCAGCAAACAGCGGGGGAGCTCCTACAATGAGCAGTTCTTC. This codes for CASSKQRGSSYNEQFF.

This chain joins TRBV19 and TRBJ2-5; 7 bases match TRBD1. The length of the CDR3 is 18 residues. Trimming cost V 1 base and J 2 bases; bases outside gene matches: 13. Germline-derived CDR1 and CDR2 are LNHDA and SQIVND (reference sequence). CDR3 sequence: CASSIGSPQGEGQETQYF. CDR3 sequence (DNA): TGTGCCAGTAGTATAGGCTCCCCCCAGGGGGAAGGACAAGAGACCCAGTACTTC. The entire variable domain, with the rest obtained from reference TRBV19 and TRBJ2-5, is as follows: DGGITQSPKYLFRKEGQNVTLSCEQNLNHDAMYWYRQDPGQGLRLIYYSQIVNDFQKGDIAEGYSVSREKKESFPLTVTSAQKNPTAFYLCASSIGSPQGEGQETQYFGPGTRLLVL.